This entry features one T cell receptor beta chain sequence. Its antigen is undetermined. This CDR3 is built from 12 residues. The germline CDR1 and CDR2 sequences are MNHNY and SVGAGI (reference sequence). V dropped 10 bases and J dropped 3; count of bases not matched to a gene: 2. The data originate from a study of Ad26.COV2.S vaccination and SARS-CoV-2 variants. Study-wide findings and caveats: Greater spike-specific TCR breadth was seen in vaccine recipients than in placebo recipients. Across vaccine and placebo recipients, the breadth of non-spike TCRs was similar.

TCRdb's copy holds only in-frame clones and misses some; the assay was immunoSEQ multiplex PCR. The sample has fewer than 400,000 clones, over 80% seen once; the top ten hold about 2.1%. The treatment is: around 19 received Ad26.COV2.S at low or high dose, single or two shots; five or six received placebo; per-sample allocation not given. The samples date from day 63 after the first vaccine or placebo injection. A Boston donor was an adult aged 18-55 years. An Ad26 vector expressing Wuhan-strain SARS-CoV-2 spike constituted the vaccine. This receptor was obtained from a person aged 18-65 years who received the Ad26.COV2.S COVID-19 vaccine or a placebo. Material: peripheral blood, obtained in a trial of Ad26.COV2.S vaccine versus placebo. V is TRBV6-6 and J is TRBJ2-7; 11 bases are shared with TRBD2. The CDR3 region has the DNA TGTGCCACCGGGACTAGCGGCTACGAGCAGTACTTC. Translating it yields CATGTSGYEQYF.